This T cell receptor beta chain was obtained from a study of Ad26.COV2.S vaccination and SARS-CoV-2 variants. This table comes from immunoSEQ multiplex PCR, and its TCRdb copy is limited to in-frame clones, with some not included. The table has 400,000 to 500,000 clones, approximately 92% seen once; the top ten hold approximately 2.5%. The CDR3 loop spans 14 amino acids. With 2 bases clipped from V and 9 bases from J, the junction kept 7 bases outside the gene matches. Germline V gene sequence: CDR1 SGHRS, CDR2 YFSETQ. Documented treatment: 19 received Ad26.COV2.S at low or high dose, single or two shots; a few received placebo; per-sample allocation not given. Vaccine and placebo recipients were sampled on day 63 after the first injection.

The chain couples TRBV5-1 to TRBJ2-5, with 10 bases that match TRBD2. The TCR comes from a person aged 18-65 years who received the Ad26.COV2.S COVID-19 vaccine or a placebo. This specimen consisted of peripheral blood, obtained in a trial of Ad26.COV2.S vaccine versus placebo. CDR3 nucleotides: TGCGCCAGCAGCTTAGCGGGGGGGACCGTGGCCCAGTACTTC. It specifies CASSLAGGTVAQYF.